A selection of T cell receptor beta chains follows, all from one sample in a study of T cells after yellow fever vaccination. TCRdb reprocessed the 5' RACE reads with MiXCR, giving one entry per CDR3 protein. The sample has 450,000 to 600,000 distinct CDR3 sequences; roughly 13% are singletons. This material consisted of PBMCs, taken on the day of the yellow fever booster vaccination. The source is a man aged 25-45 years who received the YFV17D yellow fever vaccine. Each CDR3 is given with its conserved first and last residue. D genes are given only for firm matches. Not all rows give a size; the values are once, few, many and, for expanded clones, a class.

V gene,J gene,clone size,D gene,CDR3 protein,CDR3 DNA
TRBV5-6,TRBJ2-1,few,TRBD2,CASSGTSGSSYEQFF,TGTGCCAGCAGCGGGACTAGCGGGAGTAGCTATGAGCAGTTCTTC
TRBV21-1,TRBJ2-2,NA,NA,CASSPRGLQNTGELFF,TGTGCCAGCAGCCCCAGGGGGTTGCAGAACACCGGGGAGCTGTTTTTT
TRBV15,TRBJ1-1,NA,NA,CATSRALNTEAFF,TGTGCCACCAGTAGGGCACTTAACACTGAAGCTTTCTTT
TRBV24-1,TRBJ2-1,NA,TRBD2,CATSGASGRDNEQFF,TGTGCCACCAGTGGAGCAAGCGGGAGAGACAATGAGCAGTTCTTC
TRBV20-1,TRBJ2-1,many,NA,CSAGHNEQFF,TGCAGTGCTGGTCACAATGAGCAGTTCTTC
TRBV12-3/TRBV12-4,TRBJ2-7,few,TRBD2,CASSARTVAGAYEQYF,TGTGCCAGCAGCGCGCGAACGGTAGCGGGAGCTTACGAGCAGTACTTC
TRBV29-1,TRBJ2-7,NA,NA,CSVATDYEQYF,TGCAGCGTCGCCACAGACTACGAGCAGTACTTC
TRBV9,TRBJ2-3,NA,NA,CASSVWQDSTDTQYF,TGTGCCAGCAGCGTGTGGCAGGATAGCACAGATACGCAGTATTTT
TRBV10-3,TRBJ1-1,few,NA,CAIGLGVKYEAFF,TGTGCCATCGGCCTGGGGGTTAAATATGAAGCTTTCTTT
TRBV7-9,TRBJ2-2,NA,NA,CASSPEDYANTGELFF,TGTGCCAGCAGCCCGGAGGACTACGCAAACACCGGGGAGCTGTTTTTT
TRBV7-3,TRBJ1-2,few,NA,CASSLYGGSGYGYTF,TGTGCCAGCAGCTTATACGGGGGAAGCGGCTATGGCTACACCTTC
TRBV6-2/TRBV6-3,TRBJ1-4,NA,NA,CASRDNANEKLFF,TGTGCCAGCCGGGACAACGCTAATGAAAAACTGTTTTTT
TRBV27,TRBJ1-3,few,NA,CASRTTGLSSGNTIYF,TGTGCCAGCCGAACGACAGGTTTATCCTCTGGAAACACCATATATTTT
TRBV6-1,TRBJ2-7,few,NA,CASSRGAPSSYEQYF,TGTGCCAGCAGTCGAGGGGCACCGAGCTCCTACGAGCAGTACTTC
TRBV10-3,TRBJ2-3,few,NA,CAISESAGTSTDTQYF,TGTGCCATCAGTGAGTCGGCCGGGACTAGCACAGATACGCAGTATTTT
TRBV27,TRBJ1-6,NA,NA,CASSLSPGQKALHF,TGTGCCAGCAGTTTATCGCCAGGCCAGAAGGCCCTCCACTTT
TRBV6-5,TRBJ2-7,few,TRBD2,CASSWRLAGPYEQYF,TGTGCCAGCAGTTGGAGGCTAGCGGGACCCTACGAGCAGTACTTC
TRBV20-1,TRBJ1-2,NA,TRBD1,CSATGVLGYTF,TGCAGTGCAACAGGGGTTTTGGGCTACACCTTC
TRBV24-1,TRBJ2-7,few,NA,CATSDFGGCYEQYF,TGTGCCACCAGTGATTTTGGGGGGTGCTACGAGCAGTACTTC
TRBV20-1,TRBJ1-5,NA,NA,CSASEEYSNQPQHF,TGCAGTGCTAGTGAGGAATATAGCAATCAGCCCCAGCATTTT
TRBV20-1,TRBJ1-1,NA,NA,CSGVMNTEAFF,TGCAGTGGGGTTATGAACACTGAAGCTTTCTTT
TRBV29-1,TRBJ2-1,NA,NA,CTSRYSQRYNEQFF,TGCACATCGCGGTACTCGCAACGTTACAATGAGCAGTTCTTC
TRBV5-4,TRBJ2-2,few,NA,CASSSRDPTGELFF,TGTGCCAGCAGCTCCCGGGACCCCACCGGGGAGCTGTTTTTT
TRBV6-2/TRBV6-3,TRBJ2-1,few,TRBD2,CASSYSPSGSGYEQFF,TGTGCCAGCAGTTACTCCCCTAGCGGGAGTGGATATGAGCAGTTCTTC
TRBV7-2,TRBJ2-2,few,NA,CASSSPNRYGELFF,TGTGCCAGCAGTTCTCCGAATAGATACGGGGAGCTGTTTTTT
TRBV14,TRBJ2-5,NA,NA,CASSQDIGARTPQETQYF,TGTGCCAGCAGCCAAGATATTGGTGCGCGGACCCCCCAAGAGACCCAGTACTTC
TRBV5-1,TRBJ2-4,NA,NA,CASSLDVVAKNIQYF,TGCGCCAGCAGCTTGGACGTCGTAGCCAAAAACATTCAGTACTTC
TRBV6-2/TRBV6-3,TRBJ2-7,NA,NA,CASRPSGFDEQYF,TGTGCCAGCAGACCATCAGGTTTCGACGAGCAGTACTTC
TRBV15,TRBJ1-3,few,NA,CATTPRRGNSGNTIYF,TGTGCCACCACCCCGAGGAGGGGGAACTCTGGAAACACCATATATTTT
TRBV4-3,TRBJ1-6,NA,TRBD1,CASSQVWTGESYNSPLHF,TGCGCCAGCAGCCAAGTATGGACAGGGGAATCCTATAATTCACCCCTCCACTTT
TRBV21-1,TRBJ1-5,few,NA,CASTPFPKGGVGGSNQPQHF,TGTGCCAGCACCCCATTCCCCAAAGGAGGGGTGGGTGGTAGCAATCAGCCCCAGCATTTT
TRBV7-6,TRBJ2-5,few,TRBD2,CASSLLTGGETQYF,TGTGCCAGCAGCTTGCTGACGGGGGGAGAGACCCAGTACTTC
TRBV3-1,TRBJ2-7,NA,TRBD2,CASSHRTSGKGYEQYF,TGTGCCAGCAGCCATCGGACTAGCGGGAAGGGCTACGAGCAGTACTTC